The clone carrying this T cell receptor (beta chain) was detected ten times or more. Its antigen is not known. Two oligonucleotides, mixed equimolar, formed the beta constant-region primer covering TRBC1 and TRBC2. Four rounds of PCR amplified the ligated cDNA using nested alpha and beta constant-region primers plus SP2. TCRdb re-analysed the UMI-ligation and nested PCR reads in MiXCR, keeping a single row per CDR3 protein. The sample includes 8,500 to 10,000 distinct CDR3 sequences, roughly 5.4% seen only once; the top ten take around 59%. This CDR3 is built from 12 residues. The ends were cut back, 5 bases at V and 7 bases at J, with 14 bases in the middle. The germline V gene has CDR1 DFQATT and CDR2 SNEGSKA (reference sequence). After CD4 positive bead selection, the CD4-negative fraction gave CD8 T cells. CD45RA-CD27- cells were effector memory; CD45RA+CD27- cells were EMRA. This entry comes from a study of naive and memory T cell subsets. Study findings and constraints: TCR counts from RNA may reflect activation-linked expression changes. From naive to CM, EM and EMRA, diversity decreased and Gini increased.

The gene calls are TRBV20-1 and TRBJ2-5; perhaps D is TRBD1 or TRBD2 (6 bases each). Sequenced sample: CD4+ TEMRA cells from blood. The subset was: effector memory re-expressing CD45RA, CD45RA+ CD27-. This clonotype was sampled from a human donor in good health. The CDR3 nucleotides read TGCAGTGCTCCCGGGGGCGGTGTGACCCAGTACTTC. The encoded protein is CSAPGGGVTQYF.